The 21 T cell receptor beta chains given below trace back to one sample, sequenced in a study of cytomegalovirus exposure and HLA in healthy donors. 60 Vbeta and 13 Jbeta primers were used in PCR. Repertoires were generated with immunoSEQ multiplex PCR, while TCRdb's copy carries only in-frame clones and drops some. Here the sample spans about 140,000 clones, 80% being singletons. Sequencing was performed on PBMCs. These receptors originate from a man aged 25 to 45 in good health and CMV-seronegative.

The chain uses TRBV19 and TRBJ2-2; D might be TRBD1 (8 bases). V lost 5 bases, J lost 5 bases, and 15 bases lay in between. Germline lookup yields CDR1 LNHDA and CDR2 SQIVND (reference sequence). The CDR3 has 15 amino acids. DNA for the CDR3: TGTGCCAGTAGTCTTGGACAGGGAGGGACCGGGGAGCTGTTTTTT. Translation gives CASSLGQGGTGELFF.

The chain is built from TRBV27 and TRBJ1-5; D gene uncertain. Trimming removed 3 bases from V and 1 base from J, with 10 bases in between. The germline V gene encodes CDR1 MNHEY and CDR2 SMNVEV (reference sequence). The length of the CDR3 is 15 residues. The CDR3 sequence is CASSLRGPSNQPQHF. DNA of the CDR3: TGTGCCAGCAGTTTGCGAGGGCCGAGCAATCAGCCCCAGCATTTT.

This chain connects TRBV12-5 to TRBJ2-1; 7 bases line up with TRBD1. The CDR3 extends over 16 amino acids. Germline V CDR1 and CDR2: LGHNT, FRNRAP. The junction had 9 bases not matched to a gene; V was cut back by 7 bases and J by 0 bases. CDR3 nucleotides: TGTGCTAGTGCTAAAAGGGGACAGAACTCCTACAATGAGCAGTTCTTC. This codes for CASAKRGQNSYNEQFF.

The rearrangement joins TRBV5-1 to TRBJ1-6, with TRBD1 identical over 8 bases. The germline CDR1 and CDR2 sequences are SGHRS and YFSETQ. V lost 4 bases, J lost 6 bases, and 6 bases stayed unmatched. The CDR3 spans 15 residues. The CDR3 DNA sequence: TGCGCCAGCAGCCGTGGACAGGGAAGTAATTCACCCCTCCACTTT. This translates into CASSRGQGSNSPLHF.

This chain joins TRBV5-3 and TRBJ2-7, with unresolved D. TRBV5-3 is classed as an ORF, of uncertain function. The CDR3 sequence is 16 residues long. Trimming shortened V by 0 bases and J by 3 bases, and 16 bases separated the two germline ends. This chain's CDR3 is CARSLVFGLSYYEQYF. The CDR3 DNA follows: TGTGCCAGAAGCTTGGTCTTTGGGCTGTCATACTACGAGCAGTACTTC.

The chain recombines TRBV9 with TRBJ2-1; D not certain. Germline loops: CDR1 SGDLS, CDR2 YYNGEE. The CDR3 loop spans 14 amino acids. Deletions cut 1 base from V and 2 bases from J, with 7 bases between. CDR3 sequence (DNA): TGTGCCAGCAGCGTATCCCAGACCTACAATGAGCAGTTCTTC. This translates into CASSVSQTYNEQFF.

The CDR3 loop reads CASRGVASGYYEQYF. DNA for the CDR3: TGTGCCAGTAGGGGTGTAGCGTCAGGCTACTACGAGCAGTACTTC. The rearrangement links TRBV19 to TRBJ2-7; D might be TRBD2 (5 bases). The V end was cut by 6 bases, the J end by 3 bases, with 18 bases between. The germline CDR1 and CDR2 sequences are LNHDA and SQIVND (reference sequence). The CDR3 spans 15 residues.

The chain carries TRBV19 and TRBJ1-5; D is undetermined. The CDR3 has 12 amino acids. The ends were cut back, 5 bases at V and 4 bases at J, with 6 bases in the middle. The germline CDR1 and CDR2 sequences are LNHDA and SQIVND (reference sequence). CDR3 nucleotides: TGTGCCAGTAGTGTTCTTAATCAGCCCCAGCATTTT. Amino acids: CASSVLNQPQHF.

The rearrangement uses TRBV7-9 and TRBJ1-1, with D tentatively TRBD1 (6 bases). The germline V and J ends were trimmed by 3 bases and 5 bases, with 10 bases remaining between them. This CDR3 has 13 residues. Germline CDR1 is SEHNR and CDR2 is FQNEAQ (reference sequence). The CDR3, as DNA: TGTGCCAGCAGCTTCAATACAGGGACTGAAGCTTTCTTT. Its protein product is CASSFNTGTEAFF.

The V and J genes are TRBV6-4 and TRBJ1-3; D remains unclear. The CDR3 spans 14 residues. Trimming left V 0 bases short and J 3 bases short, with 6 bases between. Germline values: CDR1 MRHNA, CDR2 SNTAGT. CDR3 in amino acids: CASSDSRNGNTIYF. The CDR3 DNA is TGTGCCAGCAGTGACTCCAGAAATGGAAACACCATATATTTT.

For this clone: One junction end disagrees with the germline gene, perhaps due to a read error. This sample also contains other DNA sequences that code for the same CDR3. The V gene is TRBV18, the J gene TRBJ2-2; TRBD2 might be the D (5 bases). The CDR3 length is 13 residues. The germline V gene has CDR1 KGHSH and CDR2 LQKENI. CDR3 nucleotide sequence: TGTGCCAGCTCACCAGCGGGTCCCGGAGAGCTGTTTTTT. It translates to CASSPAGPGELFF.

The CDR3, as DNA: TGCGCCAGCAGCCAAGGGGAGAGCAATGAGCAGTTCTTC. This codes for CASSQGESNEQFF. The chain links TRBV4-3 to TRBJ2-1, with D possibly matching TRBD2 (5 bases). V was pared by 1 base and J by 6 bases, with 7 bases between. The CDR3 runs to 13 residues. Germline V gives CDR1 LGHNA, CDR2 YSLEER.

This sequence joins TRBV6-5 and TRBJ2-1; 8 bases match TRBD2. The trim removed 5 bases at V and 8 bases at J, leaving 5 bases unmatched. Germline loops: CDR1 MNHEY, CDR2 SVGAGI. The CDR3 spans 13 residues. The CDR3 sequence: CASSTTSVDEQFF. In nucleotides, the CDR3 is TGTGCCAGCAGTACGACTAGCGTGGATGAGCAGTTCTTC.

This sequence joins TRBV6-5 and TRBJ2-2; tentative D call: TRBD1 (6 bases). CDR1 and CDR2 (germline): MNHEY, SVGAGI. V lost 2 bases and J 4 bases, leaving 8 bases between the germline ends. The CDR3 is 14 residues long. DNA of the CDR3: TGTGCCAGCAGTTACGGGACAATCACCGGGGAGCTGTTTTTT. It yields the protein CASSYGTITGELFF.

This sequence joins TRBV18 and TRBJ1-5; no reliable D call. The germline V gene encodes CDR1 KGHSH and CDR2 LQKENI. The V end lost 4 bases, the J end lost 1 base, and 8 bases lay between the germline ends. CDR3 size: 14 residues. The CDR3 region is CASSRPGSNQPQHF. The CDR3 coding sequence is TGTGCCAGCTCACGGCCCGGGAGCAATCAGCCCCAGCATTTT.

This rearrangement joins TRBV7-2 to TRBJ2-5; 11 bases agree with TRBD2. Germline V gene data show CDR1 as SGHTA and CDR2 as FQGNSA. This CDR3 has 16 residues. V was clipped by 1 base and J by 3 bases; unmatched bases: 4. The CDR3 sequence: CASSLGIAGGEETQYF. The CDR3 DNA sequence: TGTGCCAGCAGCTTAGGCATAGCGGGAGGGGAAGAGACCCAGTACTTC.

The V gene is TRBV29-1, the J gene TRBJ2-1; 12 nucleotides line up with TRBD2. After removal of 3 bases from V and 9 bases from J, the junction contained 6 bases not matched to a gene. CDR1 is SQVTM, CDR2 ANQGSEA, per germline. This CDR3 spans 14 amino acids. The CDR3 here is CSVDNTSGRSEQFF. The CDR3 DNA reads TGCAGCGTTGATAATACTAGCGGGAGGAGTGAGCAGTTCTTC.

The V gene is TRBV9, the J gene TRBJ2-1; 11 bases are a match to TRBD2. CDR1 is SGDLS, CDR2 YYNGEE, per germline. The CDR3 runs 15 residues. Losses at the gene ends were 2 bases for V and 6 bases for J; bases not matched to a gene: 4. The CDR3: CASSVTSGSANEQFF. The CDR3 nucleotides read TGTGCCAGCAGCGTTACTAGCGGGAGCGCCAATGAGCAGTTCTTC.

This sequence joins TRBV6-6 and TRBJ2-7; D might be TRBD1 (7 bases). Germline V lookup: CDR1 MNHNY, CDR2 SVGAGI (reference sequence). Trimming took 7 bases from V and 7 from J, leaving 26 bases between them. The CDR3 spans 16 residues. For the CDR3, the DNA is TGTGCCAGCAACCTCTGGAGGGGGACAGTCATGGTGGAGCAGTACTTC. Amino acids: CASNLWRGTVMVEQYF.

V is TRBV14 and J is TRBJ1-1; D call uncertain. CDR3 size: 11 residues. The germline gives CDR1 SGHDN, CDR2 FVKESK. V was pared by 5 bases and J by 4 bases, with 5 bases between. The CDR3 DNA follows: TGTGCCAGCAGCGACTTCACTGAAGCTTTCTTT. This gives the protein CASSDFTEAFF.

CDR3: CASSFGGSADTQYF. The CDR3 DNA is TGTGCCAGCAGTTTCGGCGGGAGCGCCGATACGCAGTATTTT. This sequence joins TRBV28 and TRBJ2-3, with 7 nucleotides matching TRBD2. The CDR3 loop spans 14 amino acids. Trimming at V came to 3 bases and at J to 6 bases, leaving 6 bases not matched to a gene. The germline gives CDR1 MDHEN, CDR2 SYDVKM.